These 14 T cell receptor beta chains were all obtained from the same sample, sequenced in a study of T cell responses to AZD1222 COVID-19 vaccine. Some clones are missing from TCRdb's copy, which holds only in-frame ones; the method was immunoSEQ multiplex PCR. This sample has 80,000 to 90,000 clones; just over 90% occur once, and the top ten carry about 5%. The source material was peripheral blood, sampled 28 days after the second AZD1222 dose. These receptor sequences come from an adult who received the AZD1222 COVID-19 vaccine.

In DNA form, the CDR3 reads TGTGCCAGCAGTTTAGGCCAGACCTACGAGCAGTACTTC. Residues: CASSLGQTYEQYF. V and J are TRBV27 and TRBJ2-7; D is unclear. The CDR3 spans 13 residues. Trimming took off 2 bases at V and 2 bases at J, with 7 bases between the two ends. Germline CDR1 and CDR2: MNHEY and SMNVEV (reference sequence).

Notes on this clone: The same CDR3 can be traced to other DNA sequences in this sample. DNA for the CDR3: TGTGCCACCAGTGACACCAGACAGGGGCGGAATCAGCCCCAGCATTTT. Encoded protein: CATSDTRQGRNQPQHF. The V and J genes are TRBV24-1 and TRBJ1-5, with 8 bases matching TRBD1. Per the germline V gene, CDR1 is KGHDR and CDR2 is SFDVKD. The CDR3 is made up of 16 amino acids. V shed 4 bases and J 4 bases; nucleotides not matched to a gene: 8.

The J gene is TRBJ1-5, the V gene TRBV28, with D perhaps TRBD1 (6 bases). Germline V CDR1 and CDR2: MDHEN, SYDVKM. The CDR3 loop spans 15 amino acids. Trimming pared 8 bases from V and 2 bases from J, leaving 16 bases between. CDR3 in DNA: TGTGCCAGCGACCTTTCGGGGGCGGGCAATCAGCCCCAGCATTTT. Translation: CASDLSGAGNQPQHF.

The chain carries TRBV9 and TRBJ2-2; a weak D match, TRBD1 (6 bases). V lost 1 base and J 0 bases, leaving 10 bases between the germline ends. The CDR3 consists of 16 residues. From germline, CDR1 is SGDLS and CDR2 YYNGEE. CDR3 nucleotides: TGTGCCAGCAGCGTAACCGGGACAACGAACACCGGGGAGCTGTTTTTT. Translating gives CASSVTGTTNTGELFF.

This chain links TRBV6-5 with TRBJ2-3, with D perhaps TRBD2 (6 bases). Germline CDR1 MNHEY, CDR2 SVGAGI. The CDR3 length is 13 residues. Trimming cost V 8 bases and J 1 base, with 10 bases left between them. This chain's CDR3 is CASGVAGTDTQYF. As DNA, the CDR3 is TGTGCCAGCGGCGTAGCGGGCACAGATACGCAGTATTTT.

The chain combines TRBV27 with TRBJ2-6; possibly TRBD1 for D (6 bases). This CDR3 is 14 amino acids long. Trimming took off 5 bases at V and 1 base at J, with 6 bases between the two ends. Germline-derived CDR1 and CDR2 are MNHEY and SMNVEV (reference sequence). Written as DNA, the CDR3 is TGTGCCAGCAGTACAGGGTCTGGGGCCAACGTCCTGACTTTC. Protein sequence: CASSTGSGANVLTF. Full variable domain (remainder filled in from reference TRBV27 and TRBJ2-6): EAQVTQNPRYLITVTGKKLTVTCSQNMNHEYMSWYRQDPGLGLRQIYYSMNVEVTDKGDVPEGYKVSRKEKRNFPLILESPSPNQTSLYFCASSTGSGANVLTFGAGSRLTVL.

This clone was picked up a small number of times. This chain links TRBV9 with TRBJ2-1; D is possibly TRBD2 (6 bases). The length of the CDR3 is 13 residues. V gave up 5 bases and J gave up 10 bases, with 16 bases separating them. Germline values: CDR1 SGDLS, CDR2 YYNGEE. The CDR3 DNA reads as TGTGCCAGCAGTGTGACTAGTTCTCACGAGCAGTTCTTC. It encodes CASSVTSSHEQFF.

This chain uses TRBV19 with TRBJ2-2, with 12 bases identical to TRBD2. CDR1 and CDR2 from the germline V gene are LNHDA and SQIVND (reference sequence). The CDR3 covers 17 residues. V shed 6 bases and J 2 bases; nucleotides not matched to a gene: 7. The CDR3 sequence: CASRRGTSGYNTGELFF. The CDR3 region has the DNA TGTGCCAGTAGGAGGGGGACTAGCGGGTATAACACCGGGGAGCTGTTTTTT.

The chain couples TRBV5-1 to TRBJ1-2, with TRBD1 matching over 7 bases. Germline values: CDR1 SGHRS, CDR2 YFSETQ. The CDR3 is 15 residues long. Trimming removed 0 bases from V and 5 bases from J; junction bases left unmatched: 7. The CDR3 DNA sequence: TGCGCCAGCAGCTTGGGCCGCGAGGGGGCTTATGGCTACACCTTC. Its translation is CASSLGREGAYGYTF.

The J gene is TRBJ1-2, the V gene TRBV6-4, with D possibly matching TRBD1 (5 bases). The length of the CDR3 is 15 residues. Germline V gene lookup returns CDR1 MRHNA and CDR2 SNTAGT. V gave up 6 bases and J gave up 4 bases, with 18 bases separating them. CDR3 in amino acids: CASSVGHSSVYGYTF. The CDR3 bases are TGTGCCAGCAGCGTAGGACACTCGTCGGTCTATGGCTACACCTTC.

This clone was seen just once. J is TRBJ2-1 and V is TRBV5-1, with a possible D match to TRBD2 (5 bases). V lost 4 bases and J lost 7, with 18 bases in between. Germline lookup yields CDR1 SGHRS and CDR2 YFSETQ. The CDR3 extends over 15 amino acids. This CDR3 is CASSSRGGEVNEQFF. The CDR3 coding sequence is TGCGCCAGCAGCAGCCGCGGAGGCGAGGTGAATGAGCAGTTCTTC.

This clone appeared a single time. CDR3 protein: CATSQPWRGSNQPQHF. The CDR3 nucleotides read TGTGCCACCAGCCAACCTTGGAGGGGTAGCAATCAGCCCCAGCATTTT. The rearrangement links TRBV15 to TRBJ1-5, with a tentative D call TRBD1 (5 bases). Trimming took 5 bases from V and 0 from J, leaving 14 bases between them. Germline V gene lookup returns CDR1 LNHNV and CDR2 YYDKDF (reference sequence). The CDR3 covers 16 residues.

The rearrangement links TRBV5-1 to TRBJ2-3, with 7 bases matching TRBD1. Germline values: CDR1 SGHRS, CDR2 YFSETQ. This CDR3 has 16 amino acids. The J segment lost 1 base and the V segment lost 4 bases, leaving 9 bases of the junction unmatched. The CDR3 loop reads CASSPETGLGTDTQYF. CDR3 bases: TGCGCCAGCAGCCCCGAGACAGGGTTGGGCACAGATACGCAGTATTTT.

The chain recombines TRBV6-5 with TRBJ1-5; the D is unclear. The length of the CDR3 is 13 residues. Germline lookup yields CDR1 MNHEY and CDR2 SVGAGI. Trimming stripped 0 bases from V and 7 bases from J, with 7 bases between. CDR3: CASSYSWGQPQHF. In DNA, the CDR3 is TGTGCCAGCAGTTACTCTTGGGGACAGCCCCAGCATTTT.